At least ten counts were recorded for the clone carrying this TCR beta chain. The data were taken from a study of T-cell reconstitution after alpha-beta-depleted transplantation in children. For TCRbeta, the library was prepared with unique molecular identifiers. TCRdb independently ran MiXCR on the PCR reads; one entry per CDR3 protein. This sample yields 90,000 to 130,000 distinct CDR3 sequences, of which 9% to 12% are seen a single time; roughly a third belongs to the top ten. CDR1 and CDR2 from the germline V gene are SGHRS and YFSETQ. This CDR3 is 14 amino acids long. The V end lost 2 bases, the J end lost 7 bases, and 13 bases lay between the germline ends.

Sequenced material: PBMCs, taken before TCRalphabeta/CD19-depleted stem cell transplant. The sequence came from a boy under 10 years old with acute lymphoblastic leukemia, due to receive a stem cell transplant. The chain uses TRBV5-1 and TRBJ2-1, with D possibly matching TRBD2 (6 bases). CDR3 sequence: CASSFQGGGNEQFF. Here the CDR3 DNA reads TGCGCCAGCAGCTTCCAGGGTGGGGGGAATGAGCAGTTCTTC.